This T cell receptor beta chain was identified in a study of long-term antiretroviral therapy in people with HIV. The assay used was immunoSEQ (version v3.0), run at survey level. Libraries were prepared by immunoSEQ multiplex PCR; TCRdb keeps only in-frame clonotypes and omits some of them. The sample lists 17,000 or so clones, roughly 72% seen once, with over 14% in the top ten. Trimming removed 0 bases from V and 0 bases from J, with 7 bases in between. The CDR3 runs 15 residues. Per germline, CDR1 MGHRA and CDR2 YSYEKL. The chain recombines TRBV4-1 with TRBJ2-3, with unresolved D. The sequence derives from a woman between 45 and 65 years old with HIV. The starting material was unsorted PBMCs, obtained roughly 2.5 years before starting antiretroviral therapy. CDR3 bases: TGCGCCAGCAGCCAAGATAGGAGCAGCACAGATACGCAGTATTTT. Translated, it gives CASSQDRSSTDTQYF.